Presented here are 8 T cell receptor beta chains from one specimen sequenced in a study of blood T cell repertoires in COVID-19. TCRdb's table, derived via immunoSEQ multiplex PCR, lists solely in-frame clones and lacks some. This sample has roughly 500,000 clones, with roughly 90% found just once. Sequenced: PBMCs or T cells enriched from blood (not recorded which). These receptors were collected from a woman in her 40s who had recovered from COVID-19.

The J gene is TRBJ2-2, the V gene TRBV10-3, with D maybe TRBD2 (6 bases). CDR3 length: 17 amino acids. Trimming cost V 6 bases and J 2 bases, with 19 bases left between them. From germline, CDR1 is ENHRY and CDR2 SYGVKD. CDR3 DNA: TGTGCCATCAGGGCTGGGGGGACGGCAAACAACACCGGGGAGCTGTTTTTT. Translated, it gives CAIRAGGTANNTGELFF.

The V gene is TRBV6-2 or TRBV6-3, the J gene TRBJ2-5, with D possibly being TRBD2 (7 bases). V was shortened by 2 bases and J by 1 base, with 11 bases between the two germline ends. CDR3 length: 15 amino acids. Germline V gene sequence: CDR1 MNHEY, CDR2 SVGEGT. For the CDR3, the DNA is TGTGCCAGCAGTTACCGCGGGGGCGGCCAAGAGACCCAGTACTTC. This sequence encodes CASSYRGGGQETQYF.

The rearrangement joins TRBV11-2 to TRBJ2-7; D not certain. This CDR3 has 13 amino acids. Germline V lookup: CDR1 SGHAT, CDR2 FQNNGV. Trimming pared 1 base from V and 3 bases from J, leaving 7 bases between. DNA of the CDR3: TGTGCCAGCAGCTTAGGCACGGTCTACGAGCAGTACTTC. Translating gives CASSLGTVYEQYF.

Only one count was recorded for this clone. The CDR3 DNA is TGTGCCAGCAGCCTGTTTACGAGTGAGCAGTTCTTC. Its translation is CASSLFTSEQFF. This chain links TRBV3-1 (or the pseudogene TRBV3-2) with TRBJ2-1; D is unresolved. Trimming shortened V by 4 bases and J by 9 bases, and 10 bases separated the two germline ends. The germline V gene has CDR1 LGHDT and CDR2 YNNKEL (reference sequence). CDR3 size: 12 residues.

This chain links TRBV11-2 with TRBJ2-1; 9 bases are shared with TRBD2. J lost 4 bases, V lost 5 bases, and 9 bases had no gene match. Germline CDR1 is SGHAT and CDR2 is FQNNGV. CDR3 length: 16 amino acids. The CDR3, as DNA: TGTGCCAGCAGCCCTCTGAGTAGCGGGAGTTACAATGAGCAGTTCTTC. Translated, it gives CASSPLSSGSYNEQFF.

The V and J genes are TRBV5-1 and TRBJ2-1, with a possible D match to TRBD1 (6 bases). Trimming shortened V by 7 bases and J by 7 bases, and 18 bases separated the two germline ends. The CDR3 consists of 14 residues. Looked up from germline, CDR1 is SGHRS and CDR2 is YFSETQ. This CDR3 is CASQQQGFRNEQFF. CDR3 DNA sequence: TGCGCCAGCCAACAACAGGGATTTAGGAATGAGCAGTTCTTC.

The gene calls are TRBV27 and TRBJ2-7; 10 bases are shared with TRBD2. CDR3 size: 17 residues. V shed 1 base and J 0 bases; nucleotides not matched to a gene: 6. Germline V gene lookup returns CDR1 MNHEY and CDR2 SMNVEV (reference sequence). The CDR3 loop reads CASSLFASGSPSYEQYF. The DNA of the CDR3 is TGTGCCAGCAGTTTATTCGCTAGCGGGAGCCCCTCCTACGAGCAGTACTTC.

The chain couples TRBV6-2 or TRBV6-3 to TRBJ1-5; D perhaps matches TRBD1 (5 bases). V lost 0 bases and J 6 bases, leaving 9 bases between the germline ends. Germline loops: CDR1 MNHEY, CDR2 SVGEGT. The CDR3 contains 14 residues. The CDR3 DNA is TGTGCCAGCAGTTACTCGGGGGGGGGTCAGCCCCAGCATTTT. Encoded protein: CASSYSGGGQPQHF.